These 14 T cell receptor beta chains share one sample of origin, sequenced in a study of shared clonotypes between healthy human individuals. The assay was immunoSEQ multiplex PCR, and TCRdb's table has in-frame clones only and misses some. The table shows 400,000 or so clones, with 90% to 98% occurring only once. Sequences were obtained from memory CD8+ T cells sorted from blood. The subset here: CD45RO+ cells pooled with CCR7-negative TemRA cells. The receptors stem from a man younger than 45 in good health.

The rearrangement joins TRBV27 to TRBJ1-1, with D hard to call. The germline V gene has CDR1 MNHEY and CDR2 SMNVEV (reference sequence). V lost 1 base and J 2 bases, leaving 11 bases between the germline ends. This CDR3 is 15 amino acids long. The CDR3 nucleotides are TGTGCCAGCAGTTTATATTATAGGGATAACACTGAAGCTTTCTTT. It translates to CASSLYYRDNTEAFF.

The chain has TRBV5-1 and TRBJ1-5; D gene unclear. This CDR3 is built from 13 residues. V was clipped by 0 bases and J by 6 bases, with 7 bases between them. From germline, CDR1 is SGHRS and CDR2 YFSETQ. CDR3 DNA sequence: TGCGCCAGCAGCTTGGAACCCCTTCAGCCCCAGCATTTT. As protein: CASSLEPLQPQHF.

V gene TRBV5-1 combines with J gene TRBJ2-4, with D uncertain. Germline V gene sequence: CDR1 SGHRS, CDR2 YFSETQ. Trimming took off 1 base at V and 0 bases at J, with 17 bases between the two ends. The CDR3 has 18 amino acids. The CDR3 is CASSLWGSRVEAKNIQYF. The CDR3 region has the DNA TGCGCCAGCAGCTTGTGGGGTTCGAGAGTGGAAGCCAAAAACATTCAGTACTTC.

This chain links TRBV18 with TRBJ1-1; 11 nucleotides match TRBD1. Germline V gene data show CDR1 as KGHSH and CDR2 as LQKENI. The CDR3 spans 15 residues. With 4 bases clipped from V and 1 base from J, the junction kept 2 bases outside the gene matches. The CDR3 DNA sequence: TGTGCCAGCTCACGGGACAGGGGGGAGAACACTGAAGCTTTCTTT. Translation: CASSRDRGENTEAFF.

The genes are TRBV5-4 and TRBJ2-7; possible D gene TRBD1, 5 bases. Trimming removed 0 bases at V and 3 bases at J, with 22 bases between. The CDR3 has 18 amino acids. Germline-derived CDR1 and CDR2 are SGHNT and YYREEE (reference sequence). The CDR3 DNA reads TGTGCCAGCAGCTTGGCCAGAGGTAGTGGAGACAGTCACTACGAGCAGTACTTC. Translating it yields CASSLARGSGDSHYEQYF. Looking up the rest from reference TRBV5-4 and TRBJ2-7 gives the full variable domain: ETGVTQSPTHLIKTRGQQVTLRCSSQSGHNTVSWYQQALGQGPQFIFQYYREEENGRGNFPPRFSGLQFPNYSSELNVNALELDDSALYLCASSLARGSGDSHYEQYFGPGTRLTVT.

This chain uses TRBV28 with TRBJ1-1; D remains unclear. The CDR3 totals 12 residues. Germline CDR1 reads MDHEN; CDR2 reads SYDVKM. V shed 3 bases and J shed 8 bases, with 10 bases lying between them. This CDR3 reads CASSFDRGEAFF. In DNA, the CDR3 is TGTGCCAGCAGTTTCGATCGAGGAGAAGCTTTCTTT. Full variable domain (outside the CDR3, taken from reference TRBV28 and TRBJ1-1): DVKVTQSSRYLVKRTGEKVFLECVQDMDHENMFWYRQDPGLGLRLIYFSYDVKMKEKGDIPEGYSVSREKKERFSLILESASTNQTSMYLCASSFDRGEAFFGQGTRLTVV.

This chain links TRBV2 with TRBJ2-1; TRBD2 aligns across 8 bases. Germline V CDR1 and CDR2: SNHLY, FYNNEI. V was clipped by 6 bases and J by 4 bases; unmatched bases: 8. The CDR3 length is 15 residues. CDR3 loop: CASRATSGTYNEQFF. The CDR3 DNA follows: TGTGCCAGCAGGGCAACTAGCGGAACATACAATGAGCAGTTCTTC.

This chain links TRBV2 with TRBJ1-2; unclear D gene. Trimming removed 6 bases at V and 4 bases at J, with 12 bases between. The CDR3 length is 13 residues. Germline CDR1 is SNHLY and CDR2 is FYNNEI. CDR3 coding DNA: TGTGCCAGCAGAGAGGACCCGTCCTATGGCTACACCTTC. The encoded protein is CASREDPSYGYTF.

Details on this clone: The sample has other DNA sequences that encode this CDR3 too. This chain connects TRBV10-2 to TRBJ2-3; no clear D. Germline V gives CDR1 WSHSY, CDR2 SAAADI. CDR3 size: 11 residues. V lost 7 bases to trimming and J lost 4 bases, with 6 bases between them. The chain's CDR3 is CASKGSDTQYF. The CDR3 nucleotides read TGCGCCAGCAAAGGTTCAGATACGCAGTATTTT.

The chain combines TRBV28 with TRBJ2-7; 9 bases line up with TRBD2. J gave up 2 bases and V 3 bases, and 11 bases lay outside the gene matches. CDR3 size: 17 residues. Germline assignment: CDR1 MDHEN and CDR2 SYDVKM. This chain's CDR3 is CASSLPILAGTTYEQYF. CDR3 coding DNA: TGTGCCAGCAGTTTGCCCATTCTAGCGGGAACTACCTACGAGCAGTACTTC.

This chain links TRBV6-4 with TRBJ1-2, with 9 bases fitting TRBD1. There are 12 residues in the CDR3. CDR1 is MRHNA, CDR2 SNTAGT, per germline. J was trimmed by 8 bases and V by 2 bases; bases with no gene match: 0. CDR3 sequence reads: CASSDTGGGYTF. In nucleotides, the CDR3 is TGTGCCAGCAGTGACACAGGGGGCGGCTACACCTTC.

The chain has TRBV5-4 and TRBJ2-7, with 12 bases fitting TRBD2. This CDR3 comprises 17 residues. Trimming cost V 4 bases and J 0 bases; bases outside gene matches: 8. Per germline, CDR1 SGHNT and CDR2 YYREEE (reference sequence). This chain's CDR3 is CASSRFSSGRASYEQYF. CDR3 in DNA: TGTGCCAGCAGCCGATTCTCTAGCGGGAGGGCCTCCTACGAGCAGTACTTC. Combining the CDR3 with reference TRBV5-4 and TRBJ2-7 gives the whole variable domain ETGVTQSPTHLIKTRGQQVTLRCSSQSGHNTVSWYQQALGQGPQFIFQYYREEENGRGNFPPRFSGLQFPNYSSELNVNALELDDSALYLCASSRFSSGRASYEQYFGPGTRLTVT.

The chain combines TRBV5-1 with TRBJ1-1, with D perhaps TRBD1 (5 bases). There are 15 residues in the CDR3. Trimming took 0 bases from V and 4 from J, leaving 13 bases between them. Germline CDR1 is SGHRS and CDR2 is YFSETQ. CDR3 DNA sequence: TGCGCCAGCAGCTTGGAGGCGGAGGGGAGCACTGAAGCTTTCTTT. Translating it yields CASSLEAEGSTEAFF. The full variable domain, rest sourced from reference TRBV5-1 and TRBJ1-1, is KAGVTQTPRYLIKTRGQQVTLSCSPISGHRSVSWYQQTPGQGLQFLFEYFSETQRNKGNFPGRFSGRQFSNSRSEMNVSTLELGDSALYLCASSLEAEGSTEAFFGQGTRLTVV.

The chain uses TRBV6-5 and TRBJ2-7; D ambiguous. Germline V gives CDR1 MNHEY, CDR2 SVGAGI. Deletions cut 0 bases from V and 4 bases from J, with 10 bases between. This CDR3 region has 14 residues. Written as DNA, the CDR3 is TGTGCCAGCAGTTACTCTCCCTTAGGTTACGAGCAGTACTTC. Residues: CASSYSPLGYEQYF.